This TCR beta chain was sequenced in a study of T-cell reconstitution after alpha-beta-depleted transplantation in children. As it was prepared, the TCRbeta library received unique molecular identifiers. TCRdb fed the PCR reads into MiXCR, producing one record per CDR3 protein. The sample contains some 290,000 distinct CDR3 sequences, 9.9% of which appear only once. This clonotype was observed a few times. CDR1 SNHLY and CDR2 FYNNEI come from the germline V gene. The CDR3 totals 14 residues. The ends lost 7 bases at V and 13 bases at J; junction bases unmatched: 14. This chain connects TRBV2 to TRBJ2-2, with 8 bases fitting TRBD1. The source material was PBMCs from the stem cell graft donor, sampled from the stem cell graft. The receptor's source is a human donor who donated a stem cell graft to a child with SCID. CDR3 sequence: CASKMDRALRVLFF. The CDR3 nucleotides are TGTGCCAGCAAAATGGACAGGGCACTTCGGGTGCTGTTTTTT.